The T cell receptor beta chain under discussion was sequenced for a study of blood T cell repertoires in COVID-19. Study context: Acute and convalescent COVID-19 samples came from the United States, Italy and Spain.

The data were produced by immunoSEQ multiplex PCR, yet TCRdb's version contains in-frame clones alone and is incomplete. The repertoire consists of 150,000 to 200,000 clones, with around 80% occurring once and the leading ten covering approximately 21%. The trim removed 0 bases at V and 1 base at J, leaving 0 bases unmatched. The CDR3 consists of 15 residues. Germline-derived CDR1 and CDR2 are SGHRS and YFSETQ. The V call is TRBV5-1, the J call TRBJ1-5; TRBD1 agrees at 8 bases. Sequencing input: peripheral blood. The TCR sequence derives from an elderly woman with acute or convalescent COVID-19. The CDR3 protein is CASSLGQGSNQPQHF. CDR3 bases: TGCGCCAGCAGCTTGGGACAGGGGAGCAATCAGCCCCAGCATTTT.